Listed here is a single T cell receptor beta chain. What it recognizes is unknown. These data come from a study of T cell repertoires in cytomegalovirus infection. Study summary: CMV infection and matching HLA type were both indicated by public TCR beta signatures.

The study, taken as a whole, reports: HLA-C-restricted CMV-specific TCR beta clonotypes prevailed in the ex vivo response.

Each CDR3 protein is one row after TCRdb ran MiXCR on the reads. This table holds roughly 120,000 distinct CDR3 sequences, 30% to 40% found once. V shed 4 bases, J shed 6 bases, and the junction held 8 bases outside the gene matches. Germline CDR1 reads MGHRA; CDR2 reads YSYEKL. CDR3 length equals 15 residues. This chain uses TRBV4-1 with TRBJ2-1, with TRBD2 matching over 8 bases. The TCR comes from a human donor in good health (CMV status not recorded). Some clones in this sample may be carry-over from other donors' samples. The input for sequencing was CD8+ T cells from cultured PBMCs, taken from culture after CMV antigen stimulation. The DNA of the CDR3 is TGCGCCAGCAGCCTCTCGGGGGGGCCGGGCAATGAGCAGTTCTTC. Its translation: CASSLSGGPGNEQFF.